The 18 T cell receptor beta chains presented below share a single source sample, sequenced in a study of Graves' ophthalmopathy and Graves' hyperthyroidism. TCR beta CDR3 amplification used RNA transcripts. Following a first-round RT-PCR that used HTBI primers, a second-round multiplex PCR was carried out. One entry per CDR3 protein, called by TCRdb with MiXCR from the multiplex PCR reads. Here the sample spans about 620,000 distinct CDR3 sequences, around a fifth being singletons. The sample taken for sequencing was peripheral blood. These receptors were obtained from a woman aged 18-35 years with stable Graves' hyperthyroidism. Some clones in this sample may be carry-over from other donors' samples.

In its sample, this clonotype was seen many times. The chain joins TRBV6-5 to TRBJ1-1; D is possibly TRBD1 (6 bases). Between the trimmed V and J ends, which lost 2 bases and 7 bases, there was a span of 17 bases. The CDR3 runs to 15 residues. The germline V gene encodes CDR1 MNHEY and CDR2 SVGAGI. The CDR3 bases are TGTGCCAGCAGTTACCCCAGAGGCCGGACAGTTGAAGCTTTCTTT. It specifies CASSYPRGRTVEAFF.

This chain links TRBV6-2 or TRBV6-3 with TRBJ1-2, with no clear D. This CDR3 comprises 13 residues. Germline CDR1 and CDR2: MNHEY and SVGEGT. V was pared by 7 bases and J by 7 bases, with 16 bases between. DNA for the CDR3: TGTGCCAGCAACCCGAACCCTACCGCTGGCTACACCTTC. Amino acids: CASNPNPTAGYTF.

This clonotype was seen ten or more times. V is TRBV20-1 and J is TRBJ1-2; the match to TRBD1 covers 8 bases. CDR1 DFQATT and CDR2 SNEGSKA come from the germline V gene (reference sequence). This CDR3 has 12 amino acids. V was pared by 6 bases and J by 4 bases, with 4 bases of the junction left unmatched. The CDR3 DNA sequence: TGCAGTGCCCAAGACAGGGGCTATGGCTACACCTTC. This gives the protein CSAQDRGYGYTF.

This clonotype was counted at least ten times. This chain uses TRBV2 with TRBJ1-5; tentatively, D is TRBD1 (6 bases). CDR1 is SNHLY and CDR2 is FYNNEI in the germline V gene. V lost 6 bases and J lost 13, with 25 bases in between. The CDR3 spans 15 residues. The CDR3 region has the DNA TGTGCCAGCAGCGCGGACAGACACAACAGAGGGGTGCAGCATTTT. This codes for CASSADRHNRGVQHF.

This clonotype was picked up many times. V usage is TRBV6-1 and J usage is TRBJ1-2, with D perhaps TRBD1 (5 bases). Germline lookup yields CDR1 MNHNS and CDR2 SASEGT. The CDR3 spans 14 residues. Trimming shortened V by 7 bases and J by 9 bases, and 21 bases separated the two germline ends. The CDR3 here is CASTNRGRDLSYTF. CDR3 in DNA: TGTGCCAGCACAAACCGGGGCAGGGACTTGAGCTACACCTTC.

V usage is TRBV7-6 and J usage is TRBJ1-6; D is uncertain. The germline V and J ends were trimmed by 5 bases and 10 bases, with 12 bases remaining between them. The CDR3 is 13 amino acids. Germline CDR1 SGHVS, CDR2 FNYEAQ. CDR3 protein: CASSPLDGSPLHF. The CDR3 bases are TGTGCCAGCAGCCCCCTGGACGGATCACCCCTCCACTTT.

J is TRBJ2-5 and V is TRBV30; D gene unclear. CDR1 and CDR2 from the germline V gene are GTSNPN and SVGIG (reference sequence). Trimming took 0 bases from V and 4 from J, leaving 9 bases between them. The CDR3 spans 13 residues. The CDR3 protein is CAWSVAVRETQYF. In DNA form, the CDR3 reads TGTGCCTGGAGTGTAGCAGTTCGAGAGACCCAGTACTTC.

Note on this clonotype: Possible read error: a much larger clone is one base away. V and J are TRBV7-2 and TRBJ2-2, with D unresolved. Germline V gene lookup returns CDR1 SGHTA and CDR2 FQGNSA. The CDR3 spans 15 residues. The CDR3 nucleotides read TGTGCCAGCTGCTTAGCTAGACGGAACACCGGGGAGCTGTTTTTT. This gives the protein CASCLARRNTGELFF.

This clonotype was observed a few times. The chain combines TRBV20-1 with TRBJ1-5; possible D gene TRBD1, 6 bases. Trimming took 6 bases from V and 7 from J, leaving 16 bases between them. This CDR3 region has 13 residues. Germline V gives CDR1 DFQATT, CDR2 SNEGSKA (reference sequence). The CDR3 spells CSAEGGLYQPQHF. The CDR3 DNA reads TGCAGTGCAGAAGGGGGGCTCTACCAGCCCCAGCATTTT.

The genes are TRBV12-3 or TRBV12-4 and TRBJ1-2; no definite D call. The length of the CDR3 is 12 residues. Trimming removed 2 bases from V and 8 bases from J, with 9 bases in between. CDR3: CASSLRPQGYTF. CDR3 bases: TGTGCCAGCAGTTTAAGACCCCAGGGCTACACCTTC.

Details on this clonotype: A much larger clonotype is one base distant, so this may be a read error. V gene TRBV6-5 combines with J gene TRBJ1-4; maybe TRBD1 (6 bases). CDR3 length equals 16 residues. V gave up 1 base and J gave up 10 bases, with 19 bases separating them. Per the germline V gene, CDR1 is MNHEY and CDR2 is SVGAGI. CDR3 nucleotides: TGTGCCAGCAGTTACTACCGGGGGCAGGGTGGTGGAAAACTGTTTTTT. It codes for CASSYYRGQGGGKLFF.

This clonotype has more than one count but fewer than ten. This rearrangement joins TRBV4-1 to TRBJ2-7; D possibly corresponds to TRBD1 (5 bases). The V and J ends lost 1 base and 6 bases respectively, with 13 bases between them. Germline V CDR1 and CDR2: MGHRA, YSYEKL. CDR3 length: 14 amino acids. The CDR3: CASSQGTTPSEQYF. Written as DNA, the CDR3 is TGCGCCAGCAGCCAAGGGACAACTCCATCCGAGCAGTACTTC.

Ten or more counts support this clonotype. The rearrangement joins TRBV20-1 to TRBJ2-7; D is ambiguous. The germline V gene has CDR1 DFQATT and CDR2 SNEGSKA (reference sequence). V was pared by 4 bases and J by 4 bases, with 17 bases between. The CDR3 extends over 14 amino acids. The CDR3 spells CSAMVKPGRYEQYF. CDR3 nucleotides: TGCAGTGCTATGGTCAAACCCGGCCGATACGAGCAGTACTTC.

The CDR3, as DNA: TGTGCCAGCAGCTTAGTGGACCCGAACACTGAAGCTTTCTTT. Protein: CASSLVDPNTEAFF. The chain joins TRBV11-2 to TRBJ1-1; D is unresolved. Germline V gene data show CDR1 as SGHAT and CDR2 as FQNNGV. This CDR3 is built from 14 residues. Deletions cut 1 base from V and 1 base from J, with 7 bases between.

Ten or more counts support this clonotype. The CDR3 sequence is CASSLQGSQETQYF. The CDR3 coding sequence is TGTGCCAGCAGCTTACAGGGGTCTCAAGAGACCCAGTACTTC. The rearrangement uses TRBV7-3 and TRBJ2-5, with a tentative D call TRBD1 (6 bases). Deletions cut 2 bases from V and 2 bases from J, with 9 bases between. The germline V gene encodes CDR1 SGHTA and CDR2 FQGTGA. This CDR3 contains 14 residues.

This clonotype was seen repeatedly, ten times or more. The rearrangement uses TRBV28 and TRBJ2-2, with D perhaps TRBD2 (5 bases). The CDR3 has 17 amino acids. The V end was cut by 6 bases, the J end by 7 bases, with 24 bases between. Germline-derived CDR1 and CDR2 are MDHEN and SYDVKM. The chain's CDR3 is CASSPTSGSGYIGELFF. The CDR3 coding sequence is TGTGCCAGCAGCCCTACCTCGGGCTCGGGGTACATCGGGGAGCTGTTTTTT. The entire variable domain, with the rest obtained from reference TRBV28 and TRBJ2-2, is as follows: DVKVTQSSRYLVKRTGEKVFLECVQDMDHENMFWYRQDPGLGLRLIYFSYDVKMKEKGDIPEGYSVSREKKERFSLILESASTNQTSMYLCASSPTSGSGYIGELFFGEGSRLTVL.

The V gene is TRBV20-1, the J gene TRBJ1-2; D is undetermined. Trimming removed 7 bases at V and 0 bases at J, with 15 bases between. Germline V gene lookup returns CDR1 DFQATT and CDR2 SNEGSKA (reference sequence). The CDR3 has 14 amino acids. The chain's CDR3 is CSVPTPYSNYGYTF. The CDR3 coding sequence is TGCAGTGTTCCGACTCCTTACTCTAACTATGGCTACACCTTC.

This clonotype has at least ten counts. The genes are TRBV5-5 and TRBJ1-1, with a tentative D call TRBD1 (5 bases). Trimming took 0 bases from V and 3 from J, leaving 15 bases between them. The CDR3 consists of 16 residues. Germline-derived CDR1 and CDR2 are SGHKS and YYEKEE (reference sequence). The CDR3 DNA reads TGTGCCAGCAGCTTGGTGAATACAGGTTGGGACACTGAAGCTTTCTTT. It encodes CASSLVNTGWDTEAFF. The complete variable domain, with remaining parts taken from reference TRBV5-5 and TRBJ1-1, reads DAGVTQSPTHLIKTRGQQVTLRCSPISGHKSVSWYQQVLGQGPQFIFQYYEKEERGRGNFPDRFSARQFPNYSSELNVNALLLGDSALYLCASSLVNTGWDTEAFFGQGTRLTVV.